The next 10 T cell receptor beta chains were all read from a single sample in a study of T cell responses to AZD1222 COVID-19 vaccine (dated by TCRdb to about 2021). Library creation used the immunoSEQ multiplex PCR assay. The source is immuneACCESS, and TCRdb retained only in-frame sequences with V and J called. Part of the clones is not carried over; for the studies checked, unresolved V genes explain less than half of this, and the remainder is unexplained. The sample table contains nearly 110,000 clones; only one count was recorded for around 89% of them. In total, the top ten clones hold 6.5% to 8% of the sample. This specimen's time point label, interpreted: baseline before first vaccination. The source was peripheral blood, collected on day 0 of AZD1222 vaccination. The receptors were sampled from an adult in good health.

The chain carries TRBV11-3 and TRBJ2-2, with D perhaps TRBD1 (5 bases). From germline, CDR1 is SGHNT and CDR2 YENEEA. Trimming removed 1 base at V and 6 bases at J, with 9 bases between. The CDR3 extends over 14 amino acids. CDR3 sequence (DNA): TGTGCCAGCAGCTTAGGACAGTTCTCCGGGGAGCTGTTTTTT. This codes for CASSLGQFSGELFF.

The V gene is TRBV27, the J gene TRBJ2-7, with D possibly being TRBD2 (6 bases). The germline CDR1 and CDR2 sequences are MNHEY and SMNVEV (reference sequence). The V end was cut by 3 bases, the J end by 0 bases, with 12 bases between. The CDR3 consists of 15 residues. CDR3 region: CASSLGVGGSYEQYF. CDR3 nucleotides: TGTGCCAGCAGTTTGGGGGTCGGGGGCTCCTACGAGCAGTACTTC.

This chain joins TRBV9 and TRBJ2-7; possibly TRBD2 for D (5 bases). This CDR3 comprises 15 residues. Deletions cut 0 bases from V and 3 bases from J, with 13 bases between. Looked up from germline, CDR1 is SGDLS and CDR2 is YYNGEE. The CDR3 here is CASSVVSGEGYEQYF. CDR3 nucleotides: TGTGCCAGCAGCGTAGTGAGTGGAGAGGGCTACGAGCAGTACTTC.

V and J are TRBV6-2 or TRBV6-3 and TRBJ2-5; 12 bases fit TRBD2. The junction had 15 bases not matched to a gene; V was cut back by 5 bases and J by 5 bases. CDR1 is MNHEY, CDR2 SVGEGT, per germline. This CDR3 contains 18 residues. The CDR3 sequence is CASSGAGPTSGSGETQYF. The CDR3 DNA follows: TGTGCCAGCAGTGGGGCCGGACCGACTAGCGGGAGTGGGGAGACCCAGTACTTC.

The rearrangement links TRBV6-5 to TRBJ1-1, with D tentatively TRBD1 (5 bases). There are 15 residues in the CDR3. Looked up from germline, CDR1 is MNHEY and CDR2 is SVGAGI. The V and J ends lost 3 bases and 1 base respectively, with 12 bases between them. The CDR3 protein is CASSYWAGQNTEAFF. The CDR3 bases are TGTGCCAGCAGTTATTGGGCCGGACAGAACACTGAAGCTTTCTTT.

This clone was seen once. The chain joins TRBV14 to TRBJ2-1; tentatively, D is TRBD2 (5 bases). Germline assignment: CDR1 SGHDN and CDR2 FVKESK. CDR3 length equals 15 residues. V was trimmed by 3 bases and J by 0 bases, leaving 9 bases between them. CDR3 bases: TGTGCCAGCAGCCACACCCTAGCCTCCTACAATGAGCAGTTCTTC. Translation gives CASSHTLASYNEQFF.

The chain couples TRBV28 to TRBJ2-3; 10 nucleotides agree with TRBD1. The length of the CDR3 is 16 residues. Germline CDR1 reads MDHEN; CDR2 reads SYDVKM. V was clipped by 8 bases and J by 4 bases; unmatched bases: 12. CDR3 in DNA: TGTGCCAGCCCAGAGACCGGGACAGGGGTTCCAGATACGCAGTATTTT. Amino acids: CASPETGTGVPDTQYF.

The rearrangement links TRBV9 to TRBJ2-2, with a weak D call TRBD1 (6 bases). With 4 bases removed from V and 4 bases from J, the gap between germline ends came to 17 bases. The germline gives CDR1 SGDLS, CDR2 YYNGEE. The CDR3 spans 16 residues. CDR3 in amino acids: CASSSYWTASTGELFF. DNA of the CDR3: TGTGCCAGCAGCTCATACTGGACAGCTTCCACCGGGGAGCTGTTTTTT.

The chain's CDR3 is CASSHRGQPQHF. DNA of the CDR3: TGTGCCAGCAGCCACCGGGGGCAGCCCCAGCATTTT. This chain uses TRBV13 with TRBJ1-5, with TRBD1 as a possible D gene (5 bases). In germline, CDR1 is PRHDT, CDR2 FYEKMQ (reference sequence). Trimming left V 5 bases short and J 7 bases short, with 9 bases between. The CDR3 length is 12 residues.

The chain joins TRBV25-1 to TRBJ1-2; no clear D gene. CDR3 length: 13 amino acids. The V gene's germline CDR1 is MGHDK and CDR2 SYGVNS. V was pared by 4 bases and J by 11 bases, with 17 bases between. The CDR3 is CASSGIYNYEYTF. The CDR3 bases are TGTGCCAGCAGTGGGATCTATAACTATGAGTACACCTTC.